The T cell receptor (beta chain) under discussion was sequenced for a study of T cell repertoires in cytomegalovirus infection. Study-level information: It was the public TCR beta signatures that indicated both CMV infection and matching HLA type.

TCRdb re-analysed the reads in MiXCR, keeping a single row per CDR3 protein. The sample holds a few hundred thousand distinct CDR3 sequences, under 45% seen once. With V trimmed by 4 bases and J by 5 bases, 4 bases remained unmatched. Per the germline V gene, CDR1 is SGHTA and CDR2 is FQGNSA. CDR3 length: 13 residues. On this clonotype: What it binds is not known.

The source was cultured PBMCs, collected from culture after CMV antigen stimulation. The chain carries TRBV7-2 and TRBJ1-1; 7 bases agree with TRBD1. This receptor was taken from a human donor in good health (CMV status not recorded). Some clones in this sample may be carry-over from other donors' samples. The CDR3, as DNA: TGTGCCAGCAGCTCAACAGGGGAAACTGAAGCTTTCTTT. Its protein is CASSSTGETEAFF.